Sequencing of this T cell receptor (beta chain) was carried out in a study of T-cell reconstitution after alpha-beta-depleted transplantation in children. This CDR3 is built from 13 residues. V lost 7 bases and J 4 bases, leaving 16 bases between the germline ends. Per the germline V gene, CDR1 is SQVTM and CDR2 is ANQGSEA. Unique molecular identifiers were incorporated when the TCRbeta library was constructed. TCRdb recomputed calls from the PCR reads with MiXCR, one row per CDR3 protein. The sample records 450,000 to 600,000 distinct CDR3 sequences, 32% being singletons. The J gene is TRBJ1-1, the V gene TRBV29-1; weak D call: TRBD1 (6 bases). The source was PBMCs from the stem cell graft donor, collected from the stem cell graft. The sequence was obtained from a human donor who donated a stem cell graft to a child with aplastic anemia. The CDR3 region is CSASQGLGTEAFF. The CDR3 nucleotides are TGCAGCGCCTCACAGGGTTTGGGCACTGAAGCTTTCTTT.